These 3 T cell receptor beta chains were all obtained from the same sample, sequenced in a study of blood T cell repertoires in COVID-19. Some clones are missing from TCRdb's copy, which holds only in-frame ones; the method was immunoSEQ multiplex PCR. Counted here are some 130,000 clones, 84% occurring once; the ten biggest clones make up about 13%. Material for sequencing was peripheral blood. Receptors were obtained from a human donor in a cohort sampled during active COVID-19.

As DNA, the CDR3 is TGTGCCAGCGTGAAGGCGGGCGGGGGAGTAAACACAGATACGCAGTATTTT. Encoded protein: CASVKAGGGVNTDTQYF. The chain couples TRBV5-4 to TRBJ2-3; 7 bases agree with TRBD2. V trimming: 7 bases; J trimming: 2 bases; junction bases outside the gene matches: 16. Per germline, CDR1 SGHNT and CDR2 YYREEE (reference sequence). The CDR3 is 17 residues long.

The chain's CDR3 is CASSETRRGTDTQYF. Here the CDR3 DNA reads TGTGCCAGCAGTGAAACAAGGAGGGGAACAGATACGCAGTATTTT. V usage is TRBV6-1 and J usage is TRBJ2-3; D possibly corresponds to TRBD2 (6 bases). Germline assignment: CDR1 MNHNS and CDR2 SASEGT. The CDR3 spans 15 residues. V gave up 2 bases and J gave up 3 bases, with 12 bases separating them.

This chain connects TRBV6-4 to TRBJ2-7; 10 nucleotides align to TRBD2. V shed 3 bases and J 3 bases; nucleotides not matched to a gene: 2. This CDR3 comprises 14 residues. The germline gives CDR1 MRHNA, CDR2 SNTAGT. The CDR3 DNA reads TGTGCCAGCAGTGATCTAGCGGGGGACTACGAGCAGTACTTC. As protein: CASSDLAGDYEQYF.